This paragraph reports one T cell receptor beta chain. This sample stems from a study of control samples from healthy donors and cancer patients. Assay used: immunoSEQ multiplex PCR; TCRdb lists only in-frame clones, some missing. The sample lists some 250,000 clones, over 70% seen once, with 13% in the top ten. CDR1 LNHDA and CDR2 SQIVND come from the germline V gene (reference sequence). The CDR3 covers 16 residues. V shed 8 bases and J 6 bases; nucleotides not matched to a gene: 15. The genes are TRBV19 and TRBJ2-4; 8 positions agree with TRBD1. The source material was PBMCs. The sequence derives from a woman aged 55-70 years with lung cancer. The CDR3 region is CASAEDRVGIGNIQYF. The CDR3 coding sequence is TGTGCCAGTGCTGAGGACAGGGTAGGGATTGGAAACATTCAGTACTTC.